This TCR beta chain was obtained from a study of blood T cell repertoires in COVID-19. Clones were read by immunoSEQ multiplex PCR, and TCRdb kept only the in-frame ones, dropping some. The sample lists about 220,000 clones, around 83% seen once, with approximately 5.6% in the top ten. CDR3 length equals 15 residues. Per germline, CDR1 LNHDA and CDR2 SQIVND (reference sequence). V lost 7 bases, J lost 5 bases, and 12 bases stayed unmatched. V gene TRBV19 combines with J gene TRBJ2-7; 9 positions match TRBD1. The source is a woman in her seventies with COVID-19, enrolled during active disease. Source material: peripheral blood. The CDR3: CASTAGQGYSHEQYF. In nucleotides, the CDR3 is TGTGCCAGTACTGCGGGACAGGGATATTCCCACGAGCAGTACTTC.